This is a list of T cell receptor beta chains from one sample in a study of blood T cell repertoires in COVID-19. TCRdb's copy holds only in-frame clones and misses some; the assay was immunoSEQ multiplex PCR. Among around 100,000 clones listed, around 86% were seen once. The specimen sequenced was peripheral blood. These receptors all come from a man in his forties with acute or convalescent COVID-19. Both conserved end residues are part of each CDR3. The order of the fields is V gene, J gene, D gene, clone size, CDR3 DNA, CDR3 protein. D genes are given only for firm matches. For some rows the clone size is stated as once, few or many, or as a class when expanded; others skip it.

>TRBV5-4|TRBJ2-7|NA|NA
TGTGCCAGCAGCTCGACAGGTACATCCTACGAGCAGTACTTC
CASSSTGTSYEQYF
>TRBV6-5|TRBJ1-1|NA|NA
TGTGCCAGCAGTAAACAGGGAAAGAACACTGAAGCTTTCTTT
CASSKQGKNTEAFF
>TRBV6-4|TRBJ2-3|NA|NA
TGTGCCAGCAGTGAGGCAGCAGATACGCAGTATTTT
CASSEAADTQYF
>TRBV19|TRBJ1-6|NA|NA
TGTGCCAGTAGTATAGGGAGCGATTCACCCCTCCACTTT
CASSIGSDSPLHF
>TRBV30|TRBJ1-1|TRBD1|NA
TGTGCCTCGGACAGGGTGGACACTGAAGCTTTCTTT
CASDRVDTEAFF
>TRBV2|TRBJ1-2|NA|NA
TGTGCCAGCACGGACAGCTCTCCTTATGGCTACACCTTC
CASTDSSPYGYTF
>TRBV7-2|TRBJ2-7|TRBD1|NA
TGTGCCAGCAGCAAAGCCGGGACAGGGGGTATTGAGCAGTACTTC
CASSKAGTGGIEQYF
>TRBV5-6|TRBJ2-7|TRBD2|NA
TGTGCCAGCAGCTGGGGACTAGCGGGGGGGAGTACCTACGAGCAGTACTTC
CASSWGLAGGSTYEQYF
>TRBV4-1|TRBJ2-3|TRBD2|NA
TGCGCCAGCAGGCGTCAGACTAGCGGGATAACAGATACGCAGTATTTT
CASRRQTSGITDTQYF
>TRBV5-1|TRBJ2-1|TRBD2|NA
TGCGCCAGCAGCTTGGTGCGGGGGGGCGCTGAGCAGTTCTTC
CASSLVRGGAEQFF
>TRBV5-6|TRBJ2-6|NA|NA
TGTGCCAGCAGCTTGGTGGGGAGGTATAGCAGTTCTGGGGCCAACGTCCTGACTTTC
CASSLVGRYSSSGANVLTF
>TRBV19|TRBJ2-1|TRBD2|NA
TGTGCCAGTAGTGTAGCGGGAGGTCCCTACAATGAGCAGTTCTTC
CASSVAGGPYNEQFF
>TRBV18|TRBJ2-7|NA|NA
TGTGCCAGCTCACCATCCTTCCCGGGATCAGGGGTCTACGAGCAGTACTTC
CASSPSFPGSGVYEQYF
>TRBV7-8|TRBJ1-1|NA|NA
TGTGCCAGCAGTTCAGACAGAAACACTGAAGCTTTCTTT
CASSSDRNTEAFF
>TRBV2|TRBJ2-2|NA|NA
TGTGCCAGCAGTGATTTGCTAGAGAATTCCGGGGAGCTGTTTTTT
CASSDLLENSGELFF
>TRBV2|TRBJ2-1|TRBD2|NA
TGTGCCAGCAGCCCATATTGGACTAGCGGGACGATGGAGCAGTTCTTC
CASSPYWTSGTMEQFF
>TRBV27|TRBJ2-7|TRBD2|few
TGTGCCAGCAGTTCCGGACTAGGCTTCGAGCAGTACTTC
CASSSGLGFEQYF
>TRBV5-1|TRBJ1-4|NA|NA
TGCGCCAGCAGCTTGGCCTTGGGGGCCCATGAAAAACTGTTTTTT
CASSLALGAHEKLFF
>TRBV6-6|TRBJ2-2|NA|NA
TGTGCCAGCAAAGCGGGGAACACCGGGGAGCTGTTTTTT
CASKAGNTGELFF
>TRBV20-1|TRBJ2-5|TRBD2|NA
TGCAGTGCTAGTGTGACTAGCGGGATTGGAGAGACCCAGTACTTC
CSASVTSGIGETQYF
>TRBV5-4|TRBJ1-1|TRBD1|NA
TGTGCCAGCAGCTGGGGACAGGCGAACACTGAAGCTTTCTTT
CASSWGQANTEAFF
>TRBV7-3|TRBJ2-3|TRBD2|NA
TGTGCCAGCAGCTCTAGCGGGGTTAGCACAGATACGCAGTATTTT
CASSSSGVSTDTQYF
>TRBV9|TRBJ2-7|TRBD1|NA
TGTGCCAGCAGCGTAGCAGGACAGGGGGCGAACGAGCAGTACTTC
CASSVAGQGANEQYF
>TRBV15|TRBJ2-1|NA|NA
TGTGCCACCAGCAGAGAAGGAAGTTCCCAGGGATCCAATGAGCAGTTCTTC
CATSREGSSQGSNEQFF
>TRBV6-5|TRBJ1-6|NA|once
TGTGCCAGCAGTTCCAGATGGGGCCATAATTCACCCCTCCACTTT
CASSSRWGHNSPLHF
>TRBV30|TRBJ2-5|NA|NA
TGTGCCTGGAGTGAGATGCGAGAGACCCAGTACTTC
CAWSEMRETQYF
>TRBV3-1/TRBV3-2|TRBJ2-3|TRBD2|NA
TGTGCCAGCAGCCCGGGACTAGCATCCGATACGCAGTATTTT
CASSPGLASDTQYF
>TRBV14|TRBJ2-4|NA|NA
TGTGCCAGCAGCTCGGGACTTTGGAGCATTCAGTACTTC
CASSSGLWSIQYF
>TRBV6-2/TRBV6-3|TRBJ2-2|TRBD1|NA
TGTGCCAGCAGTTATTGGACCCCGGGACAGGGTACCGGGGAGCTGTTTTTT
CASSYWTPGQGTGELFF
>TRBV7-2|TRBJ1-5|TRBD1|few
TGTGCCAGCAGCTTAGAGGGCAGGGGGCTAGGGCCCCAGCATTTT
CASSLEGRGLGPQHF
>TRBV9|TRBJ1-1|NA|NA
TGTGCCAGCAGCGTAGGGACAGTTGGTACTGAAGCTTTCTTT
CASSVGTVGTEAFF
>TRBV11-2|TRBJ2-1|TRBD2|NA
TGTGCCAGCACCCCCGTAGCGGGAGGCCATGAGCAGTTCTTC
CASTPVAGGHEQFF
>TRBV9|TRBJ2-5|NA|NA
TGTGCCAGCAGCGTAGGACAGATCCAAGAGACCCAGTACTTC
CASSVGQIQETQYF
>TRBV29-1|TRBJ2-7|TRBD2|NA
TGCAGCGTCCGGGAAGGGACTAGCGGGATTATCTCCTACGAGCAGTACTTC
CSVREGTSGIISYEQYF
>TRBV2|TRBJ1-5|TRBD1|NA
TGTGCCAGCAGCGAGTGGACAGGGAGCAATCAGCCCCAGCATTTT
CASSEWTGSNQPQHF
>TRBV6-5|TRBJ1-2|NA|NA
TGTGCCAGCACCGCTCAGGGGTCCCTTTTGGGCTACACCTTC
CASTAQGSLLGYTF
>TRBV11-2|TRBJ2-1|TRBD1|NA
TGTGCCAGCGGGCCGAGGGACAGCGACAATGAGCAGTTCTTC
CASGPRDSDNEQFF
>TRBV14|TRBJ1-6|NA|NA
TGTGCCAGCAGCCAAGATTTCGGGGTGGGGGGAAATTCACCCCTCCACTTT
CASSQDFGVGGNSPLHF
>TRBV29-1|TRBJ1-1|TRBD1|once
TGCAGCGTTGCCAGGGGGATGAACACTGAAGCTTTCTTT
CSVARGMNTEAFF
>TRBV3-1/TRBV3-2|TRBJ2-2|TRBD2|NA
TGTGCCAGCAGCCAAGTTGGGACTAGCGGGAGGGTCGGCACCGGGGAGCTGTTTTTT
CASSQVGTSGRVGTGELFF
>TRBV2|TRBJ2-3|TRBD2|NA
TGTGCCAGCGCGGGAGGGGCGAGCACAGATACGCAGTATTTT
CASAGGASTDTQYF
>TRBV5-1|TRBJ2-1|TRBD2|NA
TGCGCCAGCACCTGGAGGGCTAGCGGCACCTACAATGAGCAGTTCTTC
CASTWRASGTYNEQFF
>TRBV1|TRBJ2-6|NA|NA
TGCACCAGCAGCTTGCAAAGTTTGTGCAGTCGGGCCAACGTCCTGACTTTC
CTSSLQSLCSRANVLTF
>TRBV24-1|TRBJ1-1|NA|NA
TGTGCCACCAGTGATCCCCTGGGGGGGCCTGAAGCTTTCTTT
CATSDPLGGPEAFF
>TRBV27|TRBJ2-3|NA|NA
TGTGCCAGCAGTTTAGAGCGGAGAGCGATGGATACGCAGTATTTT
CASSLERRAMDTQYF
>TRBV5-5|TRBJ1-1|NA|NA
TGTGCCAGCAGCTTCGGTCAGAACACTGAAGCTTTCTTT
CASSFGQNTEAFF